A single sample gave rise to the 22 T cell receptor beta chains below, sequenced in a study of T cell responses to AZD1222 COVID-19 vaccine. Some clones are missing from TCRdb's copy, which holds only in-frame ones; the method was immunoSEQ multiplex PCR. The repertoire includes 85,000 to 100,000 clones, 90% to 95% of them detected once, and about 8.1% sits in the top ten. The sequencing used peripheral blood, collected 28 days after the second AZD1222 dose. The receptors here all came from an adult who received the AZD1222 COVID-19 vaccine.

This rearrangement joins TRBV5-5 to TRBJ1-1; 9 bases map to TRBD1. Trimming took 3 bases from V and 7 from J; bases not matched to a gene: 13. Germline CDR1 and CDR2: SGHKS and YYEKEE (reference sequence). CDR3 length: 16 residues. The CDR3 sequence is CASSSGQGSLKGEAFF. The CDR3 nucleotides are TGTGCCAGCAGCTCCGGACAGGGGTCCCTAAAGGGTGAAGCTTTCTTT.

This clone was observed a single time. V is TRBV5-1 and J is TRBJ2-2; tentatively, D is TRBD1 (6 bases). CDR1 is SGHRS and CDR2 is YFSETQ in the germline V gene. Trimming pared 4 bases from V and 4 bases from J, leaving 20 bases between. The CDR3 spans 17 residues. CDR3 residues: CASSIQGHLLGTGELFF. DNA for the CDR3: TGCGCCAGCAGCATCCAGGGACACCTGCTCGGCACCGGGGAGCTGTTTTTT.

The J gene is TRBJ2-3, the V gene TRBV6-1; 9 bases map to TRBD1. J gave up 0 bases and V 1 base, and 2 bases lay outside the gene matches. Germline CDR1 is MNHNS and CDR2 is SASEGT. The CDR3 extends over 16 amino acids. Written as DNA, the CDR3 is TGTGCCAGCAGTGAAGACAGGGGGCTTAGCACAGATACGCAGTATTTT. It yields the protein CASSEDRGLSTDTQYF.

This rearrangement joins TRBV7-9 to TRBJ1-1; the D is unclear. The CDR3 runs to 14 residues. V lost 1 base and J 2 bases, leaving 8 bases between the germline ends. CDR1 SEHNR and CDR2 FQNEAQ come from the germline V gene (reference sequence). CDR3 coding DNA: TGTGCCAGCAGCTTAGTGGCGGAAAACACTGAAGCTTTCTTT. The encoded protein is CASSLVAENTEAFF.

The chain is built from TRBV5-6 and TRBJ1-2; perhaps TRBD1 as D (5 bases). Germline CDR1 reads SGHDT; CDR2 reads YYEEEE. The V and J ends lost 0 bases and 1 base respectively, with 13 bases between them. This CDR3 is 16 amino acids long. CDR3 nucleotide sequence: TGTGCCAGCAGCTTGGCCCGGCAGGGCAATAACTATGGCTACACCTTC. It is translated as CASSLARQGNNYGYTF.

The count of this clone is one. This rearrangement joins TRBV4-3 to TRBJ2-1, with D uncertain. The CDR3 totals 17 residues. Deletions cut 0 bases from V and 8 bases from J, with 20 bases between. Looked up from germline, CDR1 is LGHNA and CDR2 is YSLEER. The CDR3 bases are TGCGCCAGCAGCCAAGAAAAACGTAGCTGGGCCCCTGATGAGCAGTTCTTC. Translating it yields CASSQEKRSWAPDEQFF.

The V and J genes are TRBV6-5 and TRBJ2-2, with 7 bases identical to TRBD1. Trimming at V came to 6 bases and at J to 3 bases, leaving 7 bases not matched to a gene. The CDR3 is made up of 15 amino acids. Germline V CDR1 and CDR2: MNHEY, SVGAGI. CDR3 DNA sequence: TGTGCCAGCAGCCGAGCAAGGGGGCACACCGGGGAGCTGTTTTTT. Translating it yields CASSRARGHTGELFF.

The chain employs TRBV5-1 and TRBJ2-6, with 9 bases identical to TRBD1. This CDR3 is 17 amino acids long. Germline CDR1 reads SGHRS; CDR2 reads YFSETQ. Losses at the gene ends were 4 bases for V and 2 bases for J; bases not matched to a gene: 7. The CDR3 nucleotides read TGCGCCAGCAGCACGGACAGGGGACGGCCTGGGGCCAACGTCCTGACTTTC. This encodes CASSTDRGRPGANVLTF.

J is TRBJ2-2 and V is TRBV3-1 (or the pseudogene TRBV3-2); D ambiguous. The V end was cut by 0 bases, the J end by 9 bases, with 8 bases between. The germline V gene has CDR1 LGHDT and CDR2 YNNKEL (reference sequence). This CDR3 is built from 13 residues. CDR3 residues: CASSQDLARELFF. The DNA of the CDR3 is TGTGCCAGCAGCCAAGATTTAGCACGGGAGCTGTTTTTT.

This chain uses TRBV4-1 with TRBJ2-4; D may be TRBD1 (6 bases). Germline lookup yields CDR1 MGHRA and CDR2 YSYEKL. The CDR3 totals 19 residues. V was clipped by 5 bases and J by 0 bases, with 23 bases between them. The CDR3 sequence is CASSGSGQGNQLAKNIQYF. As DNA, the CDR3 is TGCGCCAGCAGCGGTTCGGGGCAGGGGAATCAGCTAGCCAAAAACATTCAGTACTTC.

V and J are TRBV24-1 and TRBJ2-5; perhaps TRBD1 as D (5 bases). Between the trimmed V and J ends, which lost 9 bases and 5 bases, there was a span of 18 bases. Germline CDR1 is KGHDR and CDR2 is SFDVKD. This CDR3 has 14 residues. CDR3 amino acids: CATSSRAVEETQYF. The DNA of the CDR3 is TGTGCCACCTCCTCCAGGGCGGTGGAGGAGACCCAGTACTTC.

The V and J genes are TRBV14 and TRBJ1-4; D gene ambiguous. V lost 0 bases and J 13 bases, leaving 12 bases between the germline ends. CDR3 size: 13 residues. Germline V lookup: CDR1 SGHDN, CDR2 FVKESK. The CDR3 region has the DNA TGTGCCAGCAGCCAAGAGAGGGCCGCGCTACTGTTTTTT. This encodes CASSQERAALLFF.

The chain couples TRBV2 to TRBJ2-7; no clear D gene. V was pared by 7 bases and J by 2 bases, with 12 bases between. This CDR3 contains 13 residues. In germline, CDR1 is SNHLY, CDR2 FYNNEI. This CDR3 is CASTQGRAYEQYF. CDR3 bases: TGTGCCAGCACCCAAGGTCGGGCCTACGAGCAGTACTTC.

Turning to this clone: At one of its ends the junction is not consistent with the germline gene, which may arise from a read error. The chain links TRBV7-7 to TRBJ2-2, with TRBD1 matching 7 bases. The CDR3 loop spans 16 amino acids. From germline, CDR1 is SSHAT and CDR2 FNYEAQ (reference sequence). The CDR3 sequence: CASSPRTGANTGELFF. As DNA, the CDR3 is TGTGCTAGCAGCCCCCGGACAGGAGCGAACACCGGGGAGCTGTTTTTT.

The rearrangement uses TRBV3-1 (or the pseudogene TRBV3-2) and TRBJ2-3; D perhaps matches TRBD1 (5 bases). V lost 3 bases to trimming and J lost 3 bases, with 10 bases between them. Germline V gene data show CDR1 as LGHDT and CDR2 as YNNKEL (reference sequence). The CDR3 covers 14 residues. The CDR3 protein is CASSQTDPTDTQYF. The CDR3 bases are TGTGCCAGCAGCCAGACAGACCCGACAGATACGCAGTATTTT.

The rearrangement joins TRBV28 to TRBJ2-1; 11 bases are shared with TRBD2. The CDR3 is made up of 17 amino acids. Germline CDR1 MDHEN, CDR2 SYDVKM. V shed 1 base and J 9 bases; nucleotides not matched to a gene: 11. The CDR3 bases are TGTGCCAGCAGTTTATTCGGTAGCGGGAGGGCCTTCGGTGAGCAGTTCTTC. This translates into CASSLFGSGRAFGEQFF.

The chain couples TRBV5-6 to TRBJ2-1; 16 nucleotides agree with TRBD2. Germline V lookup: CDR1 SGHDT, CDR2 YYEEEE. J lost 8 bases, V lost 3 bases, and 14 bases had no gene match. CDR3 length: 19 residues. For the CDR3, the DNA is TGTGCCAGCAGCTCCGGACGTCCGGGACTAGCGGGAGGGCCCGATGAGCAGTTCTTC. Amino acid sequence: CASSSGRPGLAGGPDEQFF.

This clone was observed a handful of times. This chain uses TRBV3-1 (or the pseudogene TRBV3-2) with TRBJ1-3, with a weak D call TRBD1 (6 bases). CDR3 length: 18 residues. V gave up 0 bases and J gave up 2 bases, with 17 bases separating them. The germline gives CDR1 LGHDT, CDR2 YNNKEL (reference sequence). The CDR3 sequence: CASSQDQTIWTAGNTIYF. The DNA of the CDR3 is TGTGCCAGCAGCCAAGATCAAACTATTTGGACAGCTGGAAACACCATATATTTT.

This clone was counted once. The rearrangement joins TRBV28 to TRBJ1-2, with 10 positions matching TRBD1. Germline-derived CDR1 and CDR2 are MDHEN and SYDVKM. This CDR3 contains 15 residues. V gave up 3 bases and J gave up 4 bases; unmatched junction bases: 5. The CDR3 loop reads CASSFGTGATYGYTF. The CDR3 nucleotides are TGTGCCAGCAGTTTCGGGACAGGGGCAACCTATGGCTACACCTTC.

This rearrangement joins TRBV2 to TRBJ2-5; no definite D call. V lost 7 bases to trimming and J lost 0 bases, with 12 bases between them. Per the germline V gene, CDR1 is SNHLY and CDR2 is FYNNEI. CDR3 length: 14 residues. The CDR3 DNA is TGTGCCAGCAAAAAGCAAACGTACCAAGAGACCCAGTACTTC. Its protein product is CASKKQTYQETQYF.

This clone was seen a few times. This chain uses TRBV6-2 or TRBV6-3 with TRBJ1-2, with D perhaps TRBD1 (5 bases). The CDR3 spans 15 residues. Deletions cut 3 bases from V and 1 base from J, with 12 bases between. Germline CDR1 and CDR2: MNHEY and SVGEGT. The CDR3 region has the DNA TGTGCCAGCAGTTATCTGGACAAATTTAACTATGGCTACACCTTC. Amino acid sequence: CASSYLDKFNYGYTF.

The sample holds a few counts of this clone. This sequence joins TRBV4-1 and TRBJ2-3; tentative D call: TRBD1 (6 bases). V was pared by 4 bases and J by 4 bases, with 27 bases between. CDR1 and CDR2 (germline): MGHRA, YSYEKL. CDR3 length: 19 residues. The CDR3 reads CASSRIMGAGQKTADTQYF. The CDR3 DNA is TGCGCCAGCAGCCGCATCATGGGGGCGGGCCAGAAGACGGCAGATACGCAGTATTTT.